These T cell receptor beta chains were read from a single sample in a study of blood T cell repertoires in COVID-19. Using immunoSEQ multiplex PCR, the repertoire was profiled, and TCRdb retains in-frame clones only, with some absent. The data contain roughly 410,000 clones, more than 80% of them singletons. The sample consisted of peripheral blood. The receptors here all came from a man aged 35 to 55 with acute or convalescent COVID-19. Each CDR3 is given with its conserved first and last residue. Fields, in order: clone size, J gene, V gene, D gene, CDR3 DNA, CDR3 protein. A D gene is named only where the DNA matches it firmly. The size of a clone is reported for some rows only, either as once, few or many, or as a class for expanded clones.

-	TRBJ2-3	TRBV28	TRBD1	TGTGCCAGCAGTTCAGGGGACAGGGTCACCGATACGCAGTATTTT	CASSSGDRVTDTQYF
-	TRBJ1-5	TRBV4-1	-	TGCGCCAGCAGCCAAGTATACGGGAAACCCCAGCATTTT	CASSQVYGKPQHF
once	TRBJ1-5	TRBV6-1	-	TGTGCCAGCAGTGGTAGGGACAACTGGATCCTCAATCAGCCCCAGCATTTT	CASSGRDNWILNQPQHF
-	TRBJ1-2	TRBV2	TRBD1	TGTGCCAGCAGTGCCTTAGGGACAGGAGGAAATGGCTACACCTTC	CASSALGTGGNGYTF
once	TRBJ1-1	TRBV9	-	TGTGCCAGCAGCGGGGGGACTCGTAGTGAAGCTTTCTTT	CASSGGTRSEAFF
once	TRBJ1-1	TRBV10-2	TRBD1	TGCGCCAGCAGACGTCGGACAGGGGGCCCGAACACTGAAGCTTTCTTT	CASRRRTGGPNTEAFF
-	TRBJ1-2	TRBV7-2	-	TGTGCCAGCAGCTTACGACAGGACTATGGCTACACCTTC	CASSLRQDYGYTF
-	TRBJ1-1	TRBV7-3	-	TGTGCCAGCAGCTTATCAGTGAACACTGAAGCTTTCTTT	CASSLSVNTEAFF
-	TRBJ2-5	TRBV6-5	-	TGTGCCAGCCGAATCCTAGATGAAGAGACCCAGTACTTC	CASRILDEETQYF
few	TRBJ1-2	TRBV27	-	TGTGCCAGCAGCTTCCGGGGGGTTGGGGGCTACACCTTC	CASSFRGVGGYTF
-	TRBJ1-2	TRBV10-3	TRBD1	TGTGCCATCAGTGAGCTCACCCCACCGGGACAGGGTAACTATGGCTACACCTTC	CAISELTPPGQGNYGYTF
-	TRBJ2-3	TRBV7-3	-	TGTGCCAGCAGCGTTTCTAGCACAGATACGCAGTATTTT	CASSVSSTDTQYF
once	TRBJ2-1	TRBV14	-	TGTGCCAGCAGCCTAGCTTACGGAGGCCTAAGGGAGCAGTTCTTC	CASSLAYGGLREQFF
-	TRBJ2-2	TRBV6-1	-	TGTGCCAGCAGTGACAGGGTAGGCGGGGAGCTGTTTTTT	CASSDRVGGELFF
-	TRBJ2-7	TRBV5-5	TRBD1	TGTGCCAGCAGCTCTGTAAGGGACAGCAATCGGGAGCAGTACTTC	CASSSVRDSNREQYF
once	TRBJ1-2	TRBV6-6	-	TGTGCCAGCAGTCCGGGAGACTATGGCTACACCTTC	CASSPGDYGYTF
once	TRBJ2-2	TRBV7-8	TRBD2	TGTGCCAGCAGCTTATACAGTATTCTAGCGGTCGGGGAGCTGTTTTTT	CASSLYSILAVGELFF
-	TRBJ2-1	TRBV4-2	-	TGTGCCAGCAGCCAAGCGACTAATGAGCAGTTCTTC	CASSQATNEQFF
-	TRBJ1-5	TRBV19	-	TGTGCCAGTACCTCTATTTGGGAGGTTGATCAGCCCCAGCATTTT	CASTSIWEVDQPQHF
-	TRBJ2-2	TRBV18	-	TGTGCCAGCTCACCCCAACAGGGATCTAGCGGGGAGCTGTTTTTT	CASSPQQGSSGELFF
-	TRBJ1-4	TRBV19	TRBD1	TGTGCCAGTAGTAGGACAGGGGATTCTAATGAAAAACTGTTTTTT	CASSRTGDSNEKLFF
once	TRBJ1-4	TRBV28	-	TGTGCCGCCACGGGAGTCAGAGTTAGACATGAAAAACTGTTTTTT	CAATGVRVRHEKLFF
-	TRBJ1-1	TRBV6-5	-	TGTGCCAGCAGGCCACAGGGTCTCGTGAACACTGAAGCTTTCTTT	CASRPQGLVNTEAFF
-	TRBJ2-1	TRBV28	TRBD2	TGTGCCAGCAGTACCCCAGGTAGCGGGACGCCCAATGAGCAGTTCTTC	CASSTPGSGTPNEQFF
-	TRBJ1-3	TRBV3-1/TRBV3-2	-	TGTGCCAGCAGCCAGGGCCCGAATTCTGGAAACACCATATATTTT	CASSQGPNSGNTIYF
-	TRBJ1-5	TRBV12-5	-	TGTGCTAGTGGTCCGGGTGGGCAGCCCCAGCATTTT	CASGPGGQPQHF
few	TRBJ1-5	TRBV4-2	-	TGTGCCAGCAGCCAATCGGGCAATCAGCCCCAGCATTTT	CASSQSGNQPQHF
once	TRBJ1-2	TRBV30	-	TGTGCCTGGACCGGGGTAACCAGTGCTGGTGGCTATGGCTACACCTTC	CAWTGVTSAGGYGYTF
-	TRBJ1-1	TRBV5-1	-	TGCGCCAGCAGCTCGGGACTGACGAAGACTGAAGCTTTCTTT	CASSSGLTKTEAFF
-	TRBJ1-2	TRBV15	TRBD1	TGTGCCACCAGCGGTGGGACAGGGGGCGTAGTAGGGTATGGCTACACCTTC	CATSGGTGGVVGYGYTF
-	TRBJ2-2	TRBV7-6	-	TGTGCCAGCAGCCGCTTATTCGAGGGAACGACCGGGGAGCTGTTTTTT	CASSRLFEGTTGELFF
-	TRBJ1-5	TRBV2	TRBD1	TGTGCCAGCAGCGGGGACAGGGGGAGGGGTAGCAATCAGCCCCAGCATTTT	CASSGDRGRGSNQPQHF
-	TRBJ1-2	TRBV29-1	-	TGCAGCGCGTCCTACAGCTATGGCTACACCTTC	CSASYSYGYTF
-	TRBJ2-1	TRBV11-2	-	TGTGCCAGCAGGCTTAGTATAAGCTCCTACAATGAGCAGTTCTTC	CASRLSISSYNEQFF
-	TRBJ2-2	TRBV11-3	TRBD1	TGTGCCAGCAGCTTAGGGACAGGGGCGGCCGGGGAGCTGTTTTTT	CASSLGTGAAGELFF
few	TRBJ1-6	TRBV25-1	TRBD1	TGTGCCAGCAGTGCTGACAGGGGCCGGGGTTCACCCCTCCACTTT	CASSADRGRGSPLHF
-	TRBJ1-2	TRBV19	-	TGTGCCAACCGGGAGGGACAAAGAGATGGCTACACCTTC	CANREGQRDGYTF
-	TRBJ1-3	TRBV7-2	-	TGTGCCAGCAGCTTAGTTTTAATCAGGGATACCTCTGGAAACACCATATATTTT	CASSLVLIRDTSGNTIYF
-	TRBJ1-5	TRBV10-3	-	TGTGCCATCCCCCGAGAGACTTTCAATCAGCCCCAGCATTTT	CAIPRETFNQPQHF
few	TRBJ2-3	TRBV3-1/TRBV3-2	TRBD2	TGTGCCAGCAGCCTCGGGGCCCCCAAATTTGTGCGGGGGAGGTCAGATACGCAGTATTTT	CASSLGAPKFVRGRSDTQYF
-	TRBJ1-6	TRBV27	-	TGTGCCAGCAGTTTGACAGCTGCTTTCGGTTCACCCCTCCACTTT	CASSLTAAFGSPLHF
-	TRBJ1-2	TRBV29-1	-	TGCAGCGTTGGAGGGAATCGGGGCTACACCTTC	CSVGGNRGYTF
-	TRBJ1-5	TRBV19	TRBD1	TGTGCCAGTACCGGGGACAGGGGGCTTCAGCCCCAGCATTTT	CASTGDRGLQPQHF
-	TRBJ2-2	TRBV7-2	TRBD2	TGTGCCAGCACTTCGGGGGGGGTCACCGGGGAGCTGTTTTTT	CASTSGGVTGELFF
-	TRBJ1-3	TRBV28	TRBD1	TGTGCCAGCAGTGCCGACAGGGGATACACCATATATTTT	CASSADRGYTIYF
-	TRBJ2-1	TRBV5-4	TRBD2	TGTGCCAGCAGCTTGGATGGCAGCCGAGCTAGCGGGGGGGAGTCTGAGCAGTTCTTC	CASSLDGSRASGGESEQFF
-	TRBJ2-3	TRBV24-1	-	TGTGCCACCAGTGGGACGACAGCCTCCACAGATACGCAGTATTTT	CATSGTTASTDTQYF
-	TRBJ1-5	TRBV19	-	TGTGCCAGTAGTACAGGACTTAGCAATCAGCCCCAGCATTTT	CASSTGLSNQPQHF
-	TRBJ2-5	TRBV20-1	TRBD2	TGCAGTGCTAGTCCGGTATACACTAGCGGGGTAGGCCACCAAGAGACCCAGTACTTC	CSASPVYTSGVGHQETQYF
-	TRBJ2-2	TRBV9	-	TGTGCCAGCAGCACCCGACAGGACACCGGGGAGCTGTTTTTT	CASSTRQDTGELFF
-	TRBJ2-3	TRBV4-2	TRBD2	TGTGCCAGCAGCCAACGACTAGCGGGAGGCACAGATACGCAGTATTTT	CASSQRLAGGTDTQYF
-	TRBJ1-3	TRBV18	-	TGTGCCAGCTCACCACCGTCGGGGGACGGAAACACCATATATTTT	CASSPPSGDGNTIYF
-	TRBJ2-2	TRBV29-1	TRBD2	TGCAGCGTCTCCTGGACTAGCGGGGGGACCGGGGAGCTGTTTTTT	CSVSWTSGGTGELFF
-	TRBJ2-2	TRBV3-1/TRBV3-2	-	TGTGCCAGCAGCCAAGAACCGGGGGCCGGGGAGCTGTTTTTT	CASSQEPGAGELFF
-	TRBJ1-6	TRBV7-3	TRBD1	TGTGCCAGCAGCCGTGTCCGGGACAGAGTTCTCACCCTCCACTTT	CASSRVRDRVLTLHF
-	TRBJ2-1	TRBV6-5	TRBD1	TGTGCCAGCAGCCCCTCGGACAGGGGGCGTAATGAGCAGTTCTTC	CASSPSDRGRNEQFF
-	TRBJ1-6	TRBV27	-	TGTGCCAGCAACGACGGGGGGGTCTCCTATAATTCACCCCTCCACTTT	CASNDGGVSYNSPLHF
-	TRBJ1-3	TRBV5-1	TRBD1	TGCGCCAGCAGCTCGGGACAGGGAAACACCATATATTTT	CASSSGQGNTIYF
few	TRBJ2-2	TRBV9	-	TGTGCCAGCAAGAGACAGAGATACACCGGGGAGCTGTTTTTT	CASKRQRYTGELFF
-	TRBJ1-4	TRBV28	TRBD1	TGTGCCAGCAGTTTAGGGGGACAGCGAAATGAAAAACTGTTTTTT	CASSLGGQRNEKLFF